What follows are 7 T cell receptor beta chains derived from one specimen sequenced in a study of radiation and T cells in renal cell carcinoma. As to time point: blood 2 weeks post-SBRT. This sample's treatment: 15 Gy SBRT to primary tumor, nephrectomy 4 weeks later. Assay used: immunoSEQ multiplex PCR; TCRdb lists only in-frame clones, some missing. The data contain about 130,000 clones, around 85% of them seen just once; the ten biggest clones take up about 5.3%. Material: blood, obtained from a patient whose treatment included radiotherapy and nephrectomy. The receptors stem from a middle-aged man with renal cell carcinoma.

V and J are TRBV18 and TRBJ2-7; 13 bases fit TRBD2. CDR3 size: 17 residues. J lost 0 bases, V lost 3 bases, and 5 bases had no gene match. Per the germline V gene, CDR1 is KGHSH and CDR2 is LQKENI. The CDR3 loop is CASSPSTSGRFSYEQYF. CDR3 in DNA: TGTGCCAGCTCACCCTCGACTAGCGGGAGGTTCTCCTACGAGCAGTACTTC.

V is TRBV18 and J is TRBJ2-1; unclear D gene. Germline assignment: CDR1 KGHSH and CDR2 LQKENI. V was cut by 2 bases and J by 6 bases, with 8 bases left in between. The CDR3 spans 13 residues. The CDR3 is CASSPGVFNEQFF. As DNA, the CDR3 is TGTGCCAGCTCACCAGGGGTCTTCAATGAGCAGTTCTTC.

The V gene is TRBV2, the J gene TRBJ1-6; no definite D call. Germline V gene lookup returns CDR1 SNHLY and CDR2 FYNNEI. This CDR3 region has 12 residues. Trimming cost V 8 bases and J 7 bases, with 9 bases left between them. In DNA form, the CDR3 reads TGTGCCAGCGGGAGGATAAATTCACCCCTCCACTTT. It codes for CASGRINSPLHF. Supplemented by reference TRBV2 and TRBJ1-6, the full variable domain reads EPEVTQTPSHQVTQMGQEVILRCVPISNHLYFYWYRQILGQKVEFLVSFYNNEISEKSEIFDDQFSVERPDGSNFTLKIRSTKLEDSAMYFCASGRINSPLHFGNGTRLTVT.

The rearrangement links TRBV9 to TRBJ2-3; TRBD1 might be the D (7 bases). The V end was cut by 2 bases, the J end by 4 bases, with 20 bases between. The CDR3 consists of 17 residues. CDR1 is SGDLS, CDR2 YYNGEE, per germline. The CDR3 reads CASSVSFGGGEADTQYF. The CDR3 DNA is TGTGCCAGCAGCGTGTCCTTTGGAGGGGGCGAAGCAGATACGCAGTATTTT. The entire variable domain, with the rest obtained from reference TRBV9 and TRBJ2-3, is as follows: DSGVTQTPKHLITATGQRVTLRCSPRSGDLSVYWYQQSLDQGLQFLIQYYNGEERAKGNILERFSAQQFPDLHSELNLSSLELGDSALYFCASSVSFGGGEADTQYFGPGTRLTVL.

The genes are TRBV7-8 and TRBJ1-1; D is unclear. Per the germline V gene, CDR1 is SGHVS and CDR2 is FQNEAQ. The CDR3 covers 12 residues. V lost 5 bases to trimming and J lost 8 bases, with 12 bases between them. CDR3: CASSPELTEAFF. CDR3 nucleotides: TGTGCCAGCAGCCCTGAGTTAACCGAAGCTTTCTTT.

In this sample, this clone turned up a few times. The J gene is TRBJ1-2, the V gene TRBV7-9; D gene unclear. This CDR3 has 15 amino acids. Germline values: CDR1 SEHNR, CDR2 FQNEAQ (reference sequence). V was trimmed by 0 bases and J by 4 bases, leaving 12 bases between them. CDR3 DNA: TGTGCCAGCAGCTTAGCTTCCGGGGATACCTATGGCTACACCTTC. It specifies CASSLASGDTYGYTF.

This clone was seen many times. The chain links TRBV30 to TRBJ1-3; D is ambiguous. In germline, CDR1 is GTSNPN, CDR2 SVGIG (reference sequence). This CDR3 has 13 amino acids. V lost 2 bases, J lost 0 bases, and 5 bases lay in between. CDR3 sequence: CAWSSSSGNTIYF. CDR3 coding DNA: TGTGCCTGGAGTAGCAGCTCTGGAAACACCATATATTTT.